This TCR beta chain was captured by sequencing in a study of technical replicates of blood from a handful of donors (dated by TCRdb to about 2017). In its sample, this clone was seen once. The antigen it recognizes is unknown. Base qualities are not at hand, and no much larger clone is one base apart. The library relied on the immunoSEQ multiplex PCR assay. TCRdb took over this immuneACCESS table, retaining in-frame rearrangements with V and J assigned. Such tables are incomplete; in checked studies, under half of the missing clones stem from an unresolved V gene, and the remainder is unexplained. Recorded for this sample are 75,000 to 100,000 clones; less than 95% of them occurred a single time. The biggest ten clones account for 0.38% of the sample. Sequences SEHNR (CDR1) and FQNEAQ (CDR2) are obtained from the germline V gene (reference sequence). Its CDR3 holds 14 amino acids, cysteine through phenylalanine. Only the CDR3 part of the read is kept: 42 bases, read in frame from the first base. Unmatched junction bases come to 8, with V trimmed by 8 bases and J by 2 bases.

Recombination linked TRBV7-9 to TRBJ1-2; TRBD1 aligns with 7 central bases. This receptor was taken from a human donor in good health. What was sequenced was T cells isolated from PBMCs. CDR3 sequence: CASRSGGGNYGYTF. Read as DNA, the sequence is TGTGCCAGCCGATCAGGAGGGGGCAACTATGGCTACACCTTC.